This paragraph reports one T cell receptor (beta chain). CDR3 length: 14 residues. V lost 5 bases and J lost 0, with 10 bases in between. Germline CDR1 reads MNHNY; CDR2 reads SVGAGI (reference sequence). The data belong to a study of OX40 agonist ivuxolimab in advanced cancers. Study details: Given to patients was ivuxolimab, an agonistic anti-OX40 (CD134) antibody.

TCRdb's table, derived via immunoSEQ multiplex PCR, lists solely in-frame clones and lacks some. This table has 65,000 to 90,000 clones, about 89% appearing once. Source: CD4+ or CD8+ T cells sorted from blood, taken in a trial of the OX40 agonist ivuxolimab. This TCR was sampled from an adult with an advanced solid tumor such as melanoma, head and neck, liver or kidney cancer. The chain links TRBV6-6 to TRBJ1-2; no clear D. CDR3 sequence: CASSPRLSNYGYTF. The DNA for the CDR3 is TGTGCCAGCAGTCCCAGATTATCTAACTATGGCTACACCTTC.